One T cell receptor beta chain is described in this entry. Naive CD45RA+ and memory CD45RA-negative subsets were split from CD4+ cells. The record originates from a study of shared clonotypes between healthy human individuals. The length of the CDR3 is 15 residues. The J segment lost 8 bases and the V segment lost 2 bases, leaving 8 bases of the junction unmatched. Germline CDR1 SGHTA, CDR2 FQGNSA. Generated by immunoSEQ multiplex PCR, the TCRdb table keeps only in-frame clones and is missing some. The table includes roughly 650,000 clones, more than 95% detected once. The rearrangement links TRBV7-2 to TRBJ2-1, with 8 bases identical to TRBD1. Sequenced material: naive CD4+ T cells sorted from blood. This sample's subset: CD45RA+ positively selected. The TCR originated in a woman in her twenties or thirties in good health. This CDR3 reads CASSLRRGLLDEQFF. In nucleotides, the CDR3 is TGTGCCAGCAGCTTACGCAGGGGGCTACTCGATGAGCAGTTCTTC.